This T cell receptor beta chain stems from a study of cytomegalovirus exposure and HLA in healthy donors. Germline CDR1 reads MNHNS; CDR2 reads SASEGT. V lost 2 bases, J lost 7 bases, and 11 bases lay in between. The CDR3 spans 14 residues. TCRdb's table, derived via immunoSEQ multiplex PCR, lists solely in-frame clones and lacks some. The table records about 44,000 clones, approximately 93% of them present only once. Sequenced: PBMCs. This sequence was found in a young woman in good health and CMV-seronegative. The V call is TRBV6-1, the J call TRBJ2-2; a weak D match, TRBD2 (5 bases). CDR3: CASSERVRGGELFF. CDR3 bases: TGTGCCAGCAGTGAAAGGGTCCGGGGCGGGGAGCTGTTTTTT.